Listed below are T cell receptor beta chains from one sample, sequenced in a study of cytomegalovirus exposure and HLA in healthy donors. Sequenced by immunoSEQ multiplex PCR; TCRdb stores in-frame clones only, minus some. Of some 190,000 clones listed, 76% were seen once; the top ten hold around 1.6%. The sample comprised PBMCs. The source of these receptors is a man in his late teens or twenties in good health and CMV-seronegative. Both conserved end residues are part of each CDR3. D genes are given only for firm matches. The size field is filled for only some rows; it gives once, few, many or a size class.

j_call v_call d_call clone_size cdr3_nt cdr3_aa
TRBJ1-5 TRBV30 TRBD1 - TGTGCCTGGAGTGGGGACAGGGGATATCAGCCCCAGCATTTT CAWSGDRGYQPQHF
TRBJ2-7 TRBV30 - - TGTGCCTGGAGTGTCGGCAGGGCCAACGAGCAGTACTTC CAWSVGRANEQYF
TRBJ1-1 TRBV28 TRBD1 - TGTGCCAGCAGCTTGACAGGGGGCATGAACACTGAAGCTTTCTTT CASSLTGGMNTEAFF
TRBJ2-1 TRBV5-4 TRBD2 - TGTGCCAGCAGCCGGGGGACTAGCGGACCTTACAATGAGCAGTTCTTC CASSRGTSGPYNEQFF
TRBJ1-1 TRBV7-3 - few TGTGCCAGCAGCTCCACTAGGAACACTGAAGCTTTCTTT CASSSTRNTEAFF
TRBJ2-7 TRBV5-1 - few TGCGCCAGCAGCGGTGGCCCCAGCTCCTACGAGCAGTACTTC CASSGGPSSYEQYF
TRBJ2-1 TRBV6-1 - - TGTGCCAGCACCCCAGGGAACAATGAGCAGTTCTTC CASTPGNNEQFF
TRBJ1-2 TRBV5-1 TRBD1 - TGCGCCAGCAGCTTGACAGGGGGAAAGGATGGCTACACCTTC CASSLTGGKDGYTF
TRBJ2-1 TRBV4-2 TRBD2 once TGTGCCAGCACTCTAGCGGGGGGGCCGGGAAATGAGCAGTTCTTC CASTLAGGPGNEQFF
TRBJ2-3 TRBV4-2 TRBD2 - TGTGCCAGCAGCCTCCCCGGGCGGGGGAGCACAGATACGCAGTATTTT CASSLPGRGSTDTQYF
TRBJ2-1 TRBV2 - - TGTGCCAGCAGTTATACCGGACTCGGTCAAGCTTACAATGAGCAGTTCTTC CASSYTGLGQAYNEQFF
TRBJ2-7 TRBV29-1 TRBD2 - TGCAGCGTGGGGGGGGCTAGCGGGAGCTACGAGCAGTACTTC CSVGGASGSYEQYF
TRBJ2-6 TRBV5-1 TRBD2 - TGCGCCAGCAGCTTTCCGCAGAAGGGGACTAGCTCTGGGGCCAACGTCCTGACTTTC CASSFPQKGTSSGANVLTF
TRBJ1-3 TRBV6-5 - - TGTGCCAGCAGTCGGGGACTTCTCTCTGGAAACACCATATATTTT CASSRGLLSGNTIYF
TRBJ2-1 TRBV19 TRBD2 - TGTGCCAGTACTCTGGGACTAGCGAAGGACGAGCAGTTCTTC CASTLGLAKDEQFF
TRBJ1-2 TRBV18 TRBD1 - TGTGCCAGCTCACCACAGGGACAGACAAACTATGGCTACACCTTC CASSPQGQTNYGYTF
TRBJ1-2 TRBV28 TRBD1 - TGTGCCAGCAGGCCCACAGGGGGCAGGACCTATGGCTACACCTTC CASRPTGGRTYGYTF
TRBJ1-1 TRBV5-1 TRBD1 once TGCGCCAGCAGCGATGGACAGGCGATCATGAACACTGAAGCTTTCTTT CASSDGQAIMNTEAFF
TRBJ1-2 TRBV19 - - TGTGCCAGTAGTCTCCCGACAGGCAAGGGATATGGCTACACCTTC CASSLPTGKGYGYTF
TRBJ1-2 TRBV6-1 TRBD1 - TGTGCCAGCAGTGAAGGGGACAGCCTATATGGCTACACCTTC CASSEGDSLYGYTF
TRBJ2-5 TRBV7-2 TRBD2 - TGTGCCAGCGCCCTGGGGGGACTAGCGGGGGCCAGGGAGACCCAGTACTTC CASALGGLAGARETQYF
TRBJ1-1 TRBV4-1 - few TGCGCCAGCAGCCAGATTGGGGCTCGTGAAGCTTTCTTT CASSQIGAREAFF
TRBJ1-5 TRBV5-6 TRBD1 - TGTGCCAGCAGCGAGGGGACAGGGGCGAGCAATCAGCCCCAGCATTTT CASSEGTGASNQPQHF
TRBJ1-1 TRBV5-1 - - TGCGCCAGCAGCGGGCAAGGGGCGGGAGAAGCTTTCTTT CASSGQGAGEAFF
TRBJ2-7 TRBV7-9 TRBD1 - TGTGCCAGCAGCTCCGGGACAGGGAACGACGAGCAGTACTTC CASSSGTGNDEQYF
TRBJ2-1 TRBV19 - few TGTGCCAGTGGAGGTGATCATGGAGGCTCCTACAATGAGCAGTTCTTC CASGGDHGGSYNEQFF
TRBJ1-4 TRBV9 - - TGTGCCAGCAGCGTAGGATCCAGTTGGACAGTCAGTGAAAAACTGTTTTTT CASSVGSSWTVSEKLFF
TRBJ1-4 TRBV7-9 - - TGTGCCAGCAGCTCCCTCGGGGGTGCTAATGAAAAACTGTTTTTT CASSSLGGANEKLFF
TRBJ1-3 TRBV11-2 - - TGTGCCAGCAGTCAGGGAAGCTCTGGAAACACCATATATTTT CASSQGSSGNTIYF
TRBJ2-3 TRBV5-4 - - TGTGCCAGCAGCTTGGGGCGGGGAGATACGCAGTATTTT CASSLGRGDTQYF
TRBJ1-2 TRBV7-8 - - TGTGCCAGCAGCTTACGGGGTCATGGCTACACCTTC CASSLRGHGYTF
TRBJ1-2 TRBV7-2 - - TGTGCCAGCAGCTCCCAACCCGACATCTATGGCTACACCTTC CASSSQPDIYGYTF
TRBJ2-3 TRBV28 TRBD2 few TGTGCCAGCAGGGGACTAGCGGCTTTTGCTGCCAGCACAGATACGCAGTATTTT CASRGLAAFAASTDTQYF
TRBJ1-5 TRBV9 - - TGTGCCAGCAGCGTAGGAAGCAGCAATCAGCCCCAGCATTTT CASSVGSSNQPQHF
TRBJ2-3 TRBV5-1 TRBD2 - TGCGCCAGCAGACGGGGGGTTTCGGGTACGCAGTATTTT CASRRGVSGTQYF
TRBJ1-2 TRBV28 - - TGTGCCAGCAGTTTGAGGAGGGTCAACTATGGCTACACCTTC CASSLRRVNYGYTF
TRBJ2-3 TRBV4-2 TRBD2 few TGTGCCAGCAGCCAAGCTAGCGGGGGGGCAGATACGCAGTATTTT CASSQASGGADTQYF
TRBJ2-7 TRBV5-1 - few TGCGCCAGCACCACTCATGGGGGGGGTCAGGGGCTAAGCGAGCAGTACTTC CASTTHGGGQGLSEQYF
TRBJ1-2 TRBV27 TRBD1 - TGTGCCAGCAGTCCACAGGGGGCGCCTGGGTATGGCTACACCTTC CASSPQGAPGYGYTF
TRBJ2-7 TRBV7-2 TRBD1 - TGTGCCAGCAGCCTGGACAGGGGGCTGTACGAGCAGTACTTC CASSLDRGLYEQYF
TRBJ2-7 TRBV27 TRBD2 - TGTGCCAGCAGTTCCCTAGCGGGAGTGAACGAGCAGTACTTC CASSSLAGVNEQYF
TRBJ2-7 TRBV2 - - TGTGCCAGCAGTGAAGCACAGGTGTACTCCTACGAGCAGTACTTC CASSEAQVYSYEQYF
TRBJ2-5 TRBV9 - - TGTGCCAGCAGCGTTAGCGGTCAAGAGACCCAGTACTTC CASSVSGQETQYF
TRBJ1-3 TRBV7-9 - - TGTGCCAGTCGGGAGGGGCTCGGAAACACCATATATTTT CASREGLGNTIYF
TRBJ2-7 TRBV4-1 TRBD1 - TGCGCCAGCTTGGGACAGGCTTTCTCCTACGAGCAGTACTTC CASLGQAFSYEQYF
TRBJ2-5 TRBV25-1 TRBD2 few TGTGCCAGCAGTGAATGGCTAGCGGGGTTAGAGACCCAGTACTTC CASSEWLAGLETQYF
TRBJ2-1 TRBV19 TRBD2 - TGTGCCGGTAGCGGGAGGGGGGGTGAGCAGTTCTTC CAGSGRGGEQFF
TRBJ2-3 TRBV20-1 - - TGCAGTGCCCTCCTAAAAGATACGCAGTATTTT CSALLKDTQYF